This T cell receptor beta chain was retrieved from a study of Graves' ophthalmopathy and Graves' hyperthyroidism. For the study at large: Investigators collected peripheral blood at initial diagnosis, before any treatment was given. Study-level findings and limits: Using 13 signatures, a model distinguished ophthalmopathy from stable hyperthyroidism, reaching 87.88% sensitivity and 65% to 84% specificity. This model predicted ophthalmopathy progression (sensitivity 65% to 71%, specificity 72.22%). Detected in blood as well were most expanded thyroid clonotypes with frequency above 0.001.

Transcripts of RNA were the source for amplifying TCR beta CDR3 regions. Second-round multiplex PCR followed a first-round RT-PCR using HTBI primers. TCRdb called the multiplex PCR reads again in MiXCR, with one record for every CDR3 protein. Among about 180,000 distinct CDR3 sequences listed, 30% to 45% were seen once. Remarks on this clonotype: Its antigen remains unidentified.

The sequence came from a woman between 40 and 55 years old with Graves' ophthalmopathy. Material for sequencing was peripheral blood.

The CDR3 DNA sequence: TGTGCCAGCAGTGAGGGAGGCTCTGGAAACACCATATATTTT. Residues: CASSEGGSGNTIYF. This sequence joins TRBV6-1 and TRBJ1-3; D is uncertain. V was clipped by 3 bases and J by 0 bases, with 6 bases between them. Germline V gene data show CDR1 as MNHNS and CDR2 as SASEGT. This CDR3 contains 14 residues.